This TCR beta chain was obtained from a study of molecular identifiers for immune sequencing clone quantification. Overall study context: Naive CD8 cell RNA, from roughly 20,000 or 100,000 cells, was split five ways in replicates, with four sequenced.

The study, taken as a whole, reports: Barcodes shared by identical TCR molecules could lead to underestimated sizes of highly expanded clones. Over 98% of effector molecules, but under 1% in naive cells, were held by clones with more than 20 RNA copies.

About this clonotype: Its antigen is not known.

Bulk libraries came from a prior protocol with listed TCR primers. TCRdb used MiXCR to reprocess the PCR reads, holding one entry per CDR3 protein. The sample lists some 88,000 distinct CDR3 sequences, roughly 23% seen once, with 0.8% to 1.2% in the top ten. The CDR3 has 17 residues. The V and J ends lost 5 bases and 0 bases respectively, with 19 bases between them. Germline V gene sequence: CDR1 LNHDA, CDR2 SQIVND (reference sequence). The sample taken for sequencing was naive CD8+ T cells from blood, with Jurkat cell RNA spiked in. Noted subset: FACS-sorted CD8+CD4-CCR7+CD45RA+ naive T cells. This TCR was recovered from a human donor in good health. Some libraries in this study had Jurkat cell RNA spiked in. This chain joins TRBV19 and TRBJ1-1; D is ambiguous. The CDR3 loop reads CASSDMDRILMNTEAFF. Here the CDR3 DNA reads TGTGCCAGTAGTGATATGGACCGAATACTAATGAACACTGAAGCTTTCTTT.